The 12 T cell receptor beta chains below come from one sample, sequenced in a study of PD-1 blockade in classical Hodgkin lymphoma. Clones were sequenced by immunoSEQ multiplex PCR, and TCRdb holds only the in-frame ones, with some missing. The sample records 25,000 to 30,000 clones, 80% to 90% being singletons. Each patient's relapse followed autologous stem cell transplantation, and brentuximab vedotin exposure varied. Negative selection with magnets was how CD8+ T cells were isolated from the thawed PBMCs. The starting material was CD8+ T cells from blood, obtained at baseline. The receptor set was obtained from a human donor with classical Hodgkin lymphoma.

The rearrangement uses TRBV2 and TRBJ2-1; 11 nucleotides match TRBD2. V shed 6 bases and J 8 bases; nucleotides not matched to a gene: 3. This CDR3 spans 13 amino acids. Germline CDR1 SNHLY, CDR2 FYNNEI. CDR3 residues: CASRTSGNDEQFF. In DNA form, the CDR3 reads TGTGCCAGCAGGACTAGCGGGAACGATGAGCAGTTCTTC.

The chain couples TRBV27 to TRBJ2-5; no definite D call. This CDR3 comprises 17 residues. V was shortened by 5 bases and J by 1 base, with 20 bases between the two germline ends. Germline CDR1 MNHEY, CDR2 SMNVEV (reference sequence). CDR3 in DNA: TGTGCCAGCAGTCCCCTGACATCCCAGCGATTCCAAGAGACCCAGTACTTC. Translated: CASSPLTSQRFQETQYF.

The chain's CDR3 is CASSQTGTSDTDTQYF. Here the CDR3 DNA reads TGTGCCAGCAGCCAAACCGGGACTAGTGACACAGATACGCAGTATTTT. The chain joins TRBV4-2 to TRBJ2-3, with TRBD2 matching 8 bases. The V gene end was trimmed by 2 bases and the J gene end by 2 bases; junction bases not matched to a gene: 6. The CDR3 runs 16 residues. Germline V gene sequence: CDR1 LGHNA, CDR2 YNFKEQ.

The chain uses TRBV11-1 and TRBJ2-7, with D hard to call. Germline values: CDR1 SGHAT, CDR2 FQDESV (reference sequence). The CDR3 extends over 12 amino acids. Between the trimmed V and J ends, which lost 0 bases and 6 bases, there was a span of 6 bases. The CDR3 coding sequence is TGTGCCAGCAGCTTAGCCGGGCTCGAGCAGTACTTC. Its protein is CASSLAGLEQYF.

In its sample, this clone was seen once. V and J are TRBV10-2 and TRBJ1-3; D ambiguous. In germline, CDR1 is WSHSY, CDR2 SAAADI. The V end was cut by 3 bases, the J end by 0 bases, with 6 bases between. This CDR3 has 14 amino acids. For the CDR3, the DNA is TGCGCCAGCAGTGACACTATCTCTGGAAACACCATATATTTT. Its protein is CASSDTISGNTIYF.

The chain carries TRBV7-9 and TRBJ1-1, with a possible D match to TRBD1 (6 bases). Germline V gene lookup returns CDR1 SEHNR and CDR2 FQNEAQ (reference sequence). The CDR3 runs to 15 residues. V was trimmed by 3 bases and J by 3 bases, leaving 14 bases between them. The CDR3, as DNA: TGTGCCAGCAGCTTGCTCAGGGGCTCGGACACTGAAGCTTTCTTT. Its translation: CASSLLRGSDTEAFF.

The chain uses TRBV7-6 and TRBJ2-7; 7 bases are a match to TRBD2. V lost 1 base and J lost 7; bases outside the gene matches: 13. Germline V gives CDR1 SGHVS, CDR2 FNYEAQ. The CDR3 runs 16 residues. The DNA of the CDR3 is TGTGCCAGCAGCTTAGGTCCGGCGGGGGAGATAAAAGAGCAGTACTTC. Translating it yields CASSLGPAGEIKEQYF.

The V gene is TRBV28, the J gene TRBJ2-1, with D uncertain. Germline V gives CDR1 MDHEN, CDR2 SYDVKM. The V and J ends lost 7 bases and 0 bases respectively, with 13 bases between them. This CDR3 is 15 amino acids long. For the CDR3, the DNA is TGTGCCAGCACTGAGGTCGCAAGCTCCTACAATGAGCAGTTCTTC. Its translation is CASTEVASSYNEQFF.

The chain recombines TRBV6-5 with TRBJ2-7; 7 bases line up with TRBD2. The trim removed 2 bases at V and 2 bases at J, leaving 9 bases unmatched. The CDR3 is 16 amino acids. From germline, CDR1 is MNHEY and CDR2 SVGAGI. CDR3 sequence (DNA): TGTGCCAGCAGTTACGGGAACTTGGGGGGGGCCTACGAGCAGTACTTC. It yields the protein CASSYGNLGGAYEQYF.

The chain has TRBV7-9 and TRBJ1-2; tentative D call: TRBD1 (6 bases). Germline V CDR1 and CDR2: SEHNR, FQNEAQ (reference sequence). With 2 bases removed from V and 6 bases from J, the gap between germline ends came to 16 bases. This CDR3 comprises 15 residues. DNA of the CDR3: TGTGCCAGCAGCTTACTGGGACAAATAGTGGATGGCTACACCTTC. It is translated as CASSLLGQIVDGYTF.

CDR3 in amino acids: CAWRRDRDDYGYTF. CDR3 nucleotides: TGTGCCTGGAGACGAGACAGGGACGACTATGGCTACACCTTC. The chain recombines TRBV30 with TRBJ1-2; 7 nucleotides match TRBD1. This CDR3 contains 14 residues. The germline V gene encodes CDR1 GTSNPN and CDR2 SVGIG (reference sequence). The V segment lost 3 bases and the J segment 3 bases; nucleotides outside the gene matches: 7.

The chain's CDR3 is CASSSLYSNQPQHF. The CDR3 nucleotides read TGTGCCAGCAGCTCACTTTATAGCAATCAGCCCCAGCATTTT. J is TRBJ1-5 and V is TRBV7-9; D is undetermined. The CDR3 spans 14 residues. CDR1 and CDR2 (germline): SEHNR, FQNEAQ (reference sequence). V lost 4 bases, J lost 0 bases, and 7 bases lay in between. The full variable domain, its missing parts supplied by reference TRBV7-9 and TRBJ1-5, is DTGVSQNPRHKITKRGQNVTFRCDPISEHNRLYWYRQTLGQGPEFLTYFQNEAQLEKSRLLSDRFSAERPKGSFSTLEIQRTEQGDSAMYLCASSSLYSNQPQHFGDGTRLSIL.